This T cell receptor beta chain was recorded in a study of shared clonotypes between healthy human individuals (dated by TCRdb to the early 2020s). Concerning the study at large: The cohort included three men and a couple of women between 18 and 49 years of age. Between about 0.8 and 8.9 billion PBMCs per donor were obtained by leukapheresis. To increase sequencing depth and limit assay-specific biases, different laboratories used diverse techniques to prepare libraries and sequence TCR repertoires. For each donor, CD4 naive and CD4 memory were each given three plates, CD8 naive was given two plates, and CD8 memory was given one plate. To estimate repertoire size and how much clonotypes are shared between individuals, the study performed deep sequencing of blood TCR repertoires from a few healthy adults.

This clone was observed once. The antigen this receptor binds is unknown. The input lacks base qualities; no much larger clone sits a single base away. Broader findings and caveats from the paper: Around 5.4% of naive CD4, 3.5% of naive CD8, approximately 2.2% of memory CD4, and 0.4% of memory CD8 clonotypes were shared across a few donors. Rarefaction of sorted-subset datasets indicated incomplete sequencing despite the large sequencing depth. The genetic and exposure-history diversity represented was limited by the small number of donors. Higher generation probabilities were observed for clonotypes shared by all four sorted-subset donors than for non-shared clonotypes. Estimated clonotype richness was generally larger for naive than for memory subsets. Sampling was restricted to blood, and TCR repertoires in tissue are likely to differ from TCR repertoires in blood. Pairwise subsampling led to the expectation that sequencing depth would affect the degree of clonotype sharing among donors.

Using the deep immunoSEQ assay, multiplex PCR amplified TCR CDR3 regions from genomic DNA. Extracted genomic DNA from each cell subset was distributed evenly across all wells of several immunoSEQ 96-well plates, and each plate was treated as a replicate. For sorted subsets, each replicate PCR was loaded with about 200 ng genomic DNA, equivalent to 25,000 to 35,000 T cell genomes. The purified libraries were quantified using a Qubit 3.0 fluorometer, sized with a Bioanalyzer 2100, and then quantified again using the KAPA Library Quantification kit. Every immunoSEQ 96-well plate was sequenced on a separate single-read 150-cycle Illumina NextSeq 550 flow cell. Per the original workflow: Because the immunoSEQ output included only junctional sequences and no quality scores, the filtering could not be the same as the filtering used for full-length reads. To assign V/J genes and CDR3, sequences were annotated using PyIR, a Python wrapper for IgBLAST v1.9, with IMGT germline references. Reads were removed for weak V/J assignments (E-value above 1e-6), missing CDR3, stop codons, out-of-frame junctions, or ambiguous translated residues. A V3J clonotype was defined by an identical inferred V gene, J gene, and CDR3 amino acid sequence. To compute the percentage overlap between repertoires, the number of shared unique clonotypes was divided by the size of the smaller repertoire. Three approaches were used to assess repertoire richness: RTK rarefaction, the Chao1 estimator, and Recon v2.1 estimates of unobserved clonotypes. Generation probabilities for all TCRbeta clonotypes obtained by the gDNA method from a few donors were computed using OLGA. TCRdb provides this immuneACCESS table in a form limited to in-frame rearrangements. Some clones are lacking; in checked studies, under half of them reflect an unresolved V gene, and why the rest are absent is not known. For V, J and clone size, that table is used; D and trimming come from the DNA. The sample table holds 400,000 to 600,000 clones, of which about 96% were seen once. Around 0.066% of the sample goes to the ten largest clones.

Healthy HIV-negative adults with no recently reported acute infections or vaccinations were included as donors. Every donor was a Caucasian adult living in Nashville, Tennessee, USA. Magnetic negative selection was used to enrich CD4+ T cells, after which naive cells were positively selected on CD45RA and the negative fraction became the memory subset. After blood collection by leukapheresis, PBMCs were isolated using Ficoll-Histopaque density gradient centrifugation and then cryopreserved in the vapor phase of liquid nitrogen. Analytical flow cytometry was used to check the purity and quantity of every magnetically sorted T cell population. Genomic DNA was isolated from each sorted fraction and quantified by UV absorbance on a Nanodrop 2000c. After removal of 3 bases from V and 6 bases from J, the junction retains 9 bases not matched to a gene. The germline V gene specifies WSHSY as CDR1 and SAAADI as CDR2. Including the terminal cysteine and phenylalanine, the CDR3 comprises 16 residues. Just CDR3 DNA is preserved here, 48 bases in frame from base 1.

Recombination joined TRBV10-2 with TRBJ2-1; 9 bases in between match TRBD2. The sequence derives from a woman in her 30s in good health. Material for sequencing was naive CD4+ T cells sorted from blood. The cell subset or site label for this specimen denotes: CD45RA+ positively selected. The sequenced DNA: TGCGCCAGCAGTGACCCTAGCGGGGCCCTACCCAATGAGCAGTTCTTC. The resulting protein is CASSDPSGALPNEQFF.